These T cell receptor beta chains were read from a single sample in a study of beta chain bispecific antibodies for T cell cancers. TCRdb passed the 5' RACE reads through MiXCR, listing each CDR3 protein once. The table includes some 21,000 distinct CDR3 sequences, approximately 2.6% detected once. No antigens are known for them. Material: healthy donor T cells cultured with leukemia cells. The origin of the receptors is a human donor in good health. Some clones in this sample may be carry-over from other donors' samples. The CDR3 runs from the conserved cysteine through the conserved F or W. The D gene is left open where the match is weak. Clone size is given for some rows only: seen once, a few or many times, or a class if the clone is expanded.

D: -; V: TRBV5-1; length: 13; J: TRBJ1-1; size: many; CDR3: CASKYLSNTEAFF; DNA: TGCGCCAGCAAATATCTTTCGAACACTGAAGCTTTCTTT
D: TRBD1; V: TRBV5-8; length: 18; J: TRBJ2-5; size: many; CDR3: CASSPSRIGTGGVETQYF; DNA: TGTGCCAGCAGCCCGTCACGCATAGGGACAGGGGGCGTGGAGACCCAGTACTTC
D: -; V: TRBV6-5; length: 11; J: TRBJ2-1; size: many; CDR3: CASSYLNEQFF; DNA: TGTGCCAGCAGTTACCTTAATGAGCAGTTCTTC
D: -; V: TRBV28; length: 20; J: TRBJ1-2; size: -; CDR3: CASSSILIRPGSSDNYGYTF; DNA: TGTGCCAGCAGCTCTATTTTGATCCGGCCAGGGTCTTCCGATAACTATGGCTACACCTTC
D: -; V: TRBV28; length: 15; J: TRBJ1-5; size: many; CDR3: CASSLRGPSNQPQHF; DNA: TGTGCCAGCAGTTTACGGGGCCCTAGCAATCAGCCCCAGCATTTT
D: -; V: TRBV5-4; length: 12; J: TRBJ2-2; size: few; CDR3: CASMEGGGELFF; DNA: TGTGCCAGCATGGAGGGCGGCGGGGAGCTGTTTTTT
D: -; V: TRBV11-2; length: 13; J: TRBJ2-7; size: many; CDR3: CASSPRRRYEQYF; DNA: TGTGCCAGCAGCCCACGGAGACGCTACGAGCAGTACTTC
D: TRBD1; V: TRBV4-1; length: 16; J: TRBJ2-3; size: many; CDR3: CASSSGGQGSTDTQYF; DNA: TGCGCCAGCAGCTCAGGGGGACAGGGTAGCACAGATACGCAGTATTTT
D: -; V: TRBV6-5; length: 11; J: TRBJ2-2; size: many; CDR3: CASSPGGELFF; DNA: TGTGCCAGCAGCCCAGGAGGGGAGCTGTTTTTT
D: TRBD1; V: TRBV4-1; length: 16; J: TRBJ2-1; size: few; CDR3: CASSQLGTGVRNEQFF; DNA: TGCGCCAGCAGCCAACTAGGGACAGGGGTAAGGAATGAGCAGTTCTTC
D: TRBD2; V: TRBV5-4; length: 14; J: TRBJ2-4; size: few; CDR3: CASSLGLAGGEQYF; DNA: TGTGCCAGCAGCTTGGGGCTAGCGGGGGGGGAACAGTACTTC
D: -; V: TRBV7-2; length: 16; J: TRBJ2-7; size: many; CDR3: CASSRPPVGRYYEQYF; DNA: TGTGCCAGCAGCAGGCCCCCGGTTGGGAGATACTACGAGCAGTACTTC
D: -; V: TRBV5-1; length: 14; J: TRBJ2-7; size: many; CDR3: CASSLAFVTREQYF; DNA: TGCGCCAGCAGCTTGGCCTTCGTGACTAGGGAGCAGTACTTC
D: -; V: TRBV7-9; length: 17; J: TRBJ2-7; size: many; CDR3: CASSSHTMGDKLSEQYF; DNA: TGTGCCAGCAGCTCGCACACGATGGGGGACAAACTCTCCGAGCAGTACTTC
D: -; V: TRBV11-2; length: 11; J: TRBJ1-2; size: many; CDR3: CAMQQGMGYTF; DNA: TGTGCCATGCAACAGGGAATGGGCTACACCTTC
D: -; V: TRBV5-4; length: 13; J: TRBJ2-7; size: -; CDR3: CASRPGVSYEQYF; DNA: TGTGCCAGCAGGCCCGGTGTCTCCTACGAGCAGTACTTC
D: -; V: TRBV15; length: 16; J: TRBJ2-5; size: many; CDR3: CATSRGRDTLQETQYF; DNA: TGTGCCACCAGCAGAGGACGGGACACCCTCCAAGAGACCCAGTACTTC
D: -; V: TRBV6-5; length: 14; J: TRBJ2-1; size: many; CDR3: CASSYRSSYNEQFF; DNA: TGTGCCAGCAGTTACAGGAGCTCCTACAATGAGCAGTTCTTC
D: TRBD2; V: TRBV5-1; length: 17; J: TRBJ2-1; size: few; CDR3: CASSRTGSGGSYNEQFF; DNA: TGCGCCAGCAGCCGAACTGGGAGCGGGGGCTCCTACAATGAGCAGTTCTTC
D: -; V: TRBV7-9; length: 11; J: TRBJ2-1; size: -; CDR3: CASSSGDEQFF; DNA: TGTGCCAGCAGCTCAGGGGATGAGCAGTTCTTC
D: TRBD2; V: TRBV27; length: 15; J: TRBJ2-1; size: many; CDR3: CASRWAGGAYNEQFF; DNA: TGTGCCAGCAGGTGGGCGGGGGGAGCCTACAATGAGCAGTTCTTC
D: -; V: TRBV14; length: 12; J: TRBJ2-2; size: many; CDR3: CASSQGTGELFF; DNA: TGTGCCAGCAGCCAAGGCACCGGGGAGCTGTTTTTT
D: -; V: TRBV3-1; length: 17; J: TRBJ2-3; size: many; CDR3: CASSQDYGDGYTDTQYF; DNA: TGTGCCAGCAGCCAAGACTATGGGGACGGCTACACAGATACGCAGTATTTT
D: TRBD1; V: TRBV5-1; length: 14; J: TRBJ2-7; size: many; CDR3: CASSLMGQNYEQYF; DNA: TGCGCCAGCAGCTTGATGGGACAGAACTACGAGCAGTACTTC
D: -; V: TRBV10-3; length: 13; J: TRBJ2-5; size: many; CDR3: CAISEYREETQYF; DNA: TGTGCCATCAGTGAGTACAGGGAAGAGACCCAGTACTTC
D: -; V: TRBV19; length: 13; J: TRBJ1-1; size: -; CDR3: CASSRGSNTEAFF; DNA: TGTGCCAGTAGTAGAGGGTCGAACACTGAAGCTTTCTTT
D: TRBD1; V: TRBV6-5; length: 15; J: TRBJ1-5; size: many; CDR3: CASSIGQGPLWPQHF; DNA: TGTGCCAGCAGTATCGGACAGGGGCCCCTTTGGCCCCAGCATTTT
D: -; V: TRBV5-1; length: 18; J: TRBJ1-1; size: many; CDR3: CASSLVGPGEGLNTEAFF; DNA: TGCGCCAGCAGCCTGGTGGGCCCAGGGGAGGGGCTGAACACTGAAGCTTTCTTT
D: -; V: TRBV10-3; length: 13; J: TRBJ2-3; size: many; CDR3: CAISGVEAGTQYF; DNA: TGTGCCATCAGTGGGGTTGAGGCCGGAACGCAGTATTTT
D: -; V: TRBV27; length: 13; J: TRBJ1-6; size: many; CDR3: CASSLEGNSPLHF; DNA: TGTGCCAGCAGTTTGGAGGGGAATTCACCCCTCCACTTT
D: TRBD1; V: TRBV7-3; length: 13; J: TRBJ2-7; size: many; CDR3: CASSPGTVYEQYF; DNA: TGTGCCAGCAGCCCAGGGACAGTCTACGAGCAGTACTTC
D: TRBD2; V: TRBV10-3; length: 14; J: TRBJ2-6; size: many; CDR3: CAILREAGANVLTF; DNA: TGTGCCATCCTGCGGGAGGCTGGGGCCAACGTCCTGACTTTC
D: -; V: TRBV5-6; length: 17; J: TRBJ1-1; size: many; CDR3: CASSLGWGAGWNTEAFF; DNA: TGTGCCAGCAGCTTGGGGTGGGGCGCCGGTTGGAACACTGAAGCTTTCTTT
D: -; V: TRBV7-9; length: 13; J: TRBJ1-1; size: many; CDR3: CASSLTGNTEAFF; DNA: TGTGCCAGCAGCTTGACAGGGAACACTGAAGCTTTCTTT
D: TRBD2; V: TRBV6-5; length: 15; J: TRBJ2-7; size: many; CDR3: CASSDRTSGGYEQYF; DNA: TGTGCCAGCAGTGACCGGACTAGCGGGGGTTACGAGCAGTACTTC
D: -; V: TRBV7-8; length: 15; J: TRBJ1-1; size: many; CDR3: CASSFGTEINTEAFF; DNA: TGTGCCAGCAGCTTCGGGACGGAAATCAACACTGAAGCTTTCTTT
D: TRBD2; V: TRBV27; length: 16; J: TRBJ2-3; size: many; CDR3: CASSLGARAGADTQYF; DNA: TGTGCCAGCAGTTTAGGGGCGAGGGCGGGGGCAGATACGCAGTATTTT
D: -; V: TRBV20-1; length: 10; J: TRBJ2-5; size: many; CDR3: CSVTRETQYF; DNA: TGCAGTGTTACGAGGGAGACCCAGTACTTC
D: -; V: TRBV5-6; length: 15; J: TRBJ2-3; size: many; CDR3: CASSLAAGNTDTQYF; DNA: TGTGCCAGCAGCTTGGCCGCCGGGAACACAGATACGCAGTATTTT
D: -; V: TRBV5-1; length: 18; J: TRBJ2-2; size: many; CDR3: CASSLTPRGQGRAGELFF; DNA: TGCGCCAGCAGCTTGACACCGCGGGGGCAGGGTCGAGCCGGGGAGCTGTTTTTT
D: TRBD2; V: TRBV7-8; length: 15; J: TRBJ2-3; size: many; CDR3: CASTRLGGGTDTQYF; DNA: TGTGCCAGCACCCGTTTGGGGGGGGGCACAGATACGCAGTATTTT
D: -; V: TRBV19; length: 12; J: TRBJ2-5; size: few; CDR3: CASSPGQETQYF; DNA: TGTGCCAGTAGTCCCGGGCAAGAGACCCAGTACTTC
D: TRBD1; V: TRBV10-1; length: 15; J: TRBJ2-2; size: many; CDR3: CASSDGDREVGELFF; DNA: TGCGCCAGCAGTGATGGGGACAGGGAAGTCGGGGAGCTGTTTTTT
D: -; V: TRBV19; length: 13; J: TRBJ2-1; size: many; CDR3: CASRDTGWNEQFF; DNA: TGTGCCAGTAGAGACACAGGGTGGAATGAGCAGTTCTTC
D: -; V: TRBV18; length: 15; J: TRBJ2-1; size: many; CDR3: CASSGDKPNRNEQFF; DNA: TGTGCCAGCTCAGGAGACAAACCCAACCGGAATGAGCAGTTCTTC
D: TRBD1; V: TRBV10-3; length: 16; J: TRBJ2-3; size: many; CDR3: CAISDYDRGVTDTQYF; DNA: TGTGCCATCAGTGATTATGACAGGGGAGTAACAGATACGCAGTATTTT
D: TRBD2; V: TRBV7-6; length: 16; J: TRBJ2-1; size: many; CDR3: CASSQLAGALDNEQFF; DNA: TGTGCCAGCAGCCAGCTAGCGGGGGCCCTCGACAATGAGCAGTTCTTC
D: -; V: TRBV7-9; length: 17; J: TRBJ2-2; size: many; CDR3: CASSLGDGTSNTGELFF; DNA: TGTGCCAGCAGCTTAGGGGACGGCACGTCGAACACCGGGGAGCTGTTTTTT
D: -; V: TRBV19; length: 16; J: TRBJ2-7; size: -; CDR3: CASSIASGGLSYEQYF; DNA: TGTGCCAGTAGTATAGCGTCCGGTGGTCTATCCTACGAGCAGTACTTC
D: TRBD2; V: TRBV4-2; length: 18; J: TRBJ2-1; size: many; CDR3: CASSQDPTKLLAGGNKFF; DNA: TGTGCCAGCAGCCAAGATCCGACAAAACTACTAGCGGGGGGCAATAAGTTCTTC
D: -; V: TRBV18; length: 14; J: TRBJ2-5; size: few; CDR3: CASSPMTEQETQYF; DNA: TGTGCCAGCTCACCAATGACAGAACAAGAGACCCAGTACTTC
D: -; V: TRBV6-5; length: 16; J: TRBJ2-5; size: medium-sized; CDR3: CASSYSARGLDETQYF; DNA: TGTGCCAGCAGTTACTCAGCCAGGGGTTTGGATGAGACCCAGTACTTC
D: TRBD1; V: TRBV20-1; length: 16; J: TRBJ2-1; size: many; CDR3: CSARDPGQVAYNEQFF; DNA: TGCAGTGCTAGAGACCCTGGACAGGTAGCATACAATGAGCAGTTCTTC